The 19 T cell receptor beta chains presented below share a single source sample, sequenced in a study of shared clonotypes between healthy human individuals. Profiling relied on immunoSEQ multiplex PCR, and the TCRdb table lists in-frame clones only, not all of them. The sample records more than 500,000 clones, roughly 95% being singletons. Selected positively for CCR7 and CD45RO-negative, naive CD8 cells excluded terminally differentiated effector memory CD45RA+ cells. Sequencing input: naive CD8+ T cells sorted from blood. These receptor sequences come from a woman between 25 and 40 years old in good health.

The genes are TRBV6-6 and TRBJ1-1; no clear D. This CDR3 has 15 residues. CDR1 and CDR2 (germline): MNHNY, SVGAGI (reference sequence). Trimming left V 4 bases short and J 2 bases short, with 14 bases between. CDR3 bases: TGTGCCAGCAGTTCCGACGGGGAGGAAAACACTGAAGCTTTCTTT. It translates to CASSSDGEENTEAFF.

Notes on this clone: Its ends do not fully match the called genes, so a read error is possible. The rearrangement links TRBV2 to TRBJ1-3; 7 nucleotides agree with TRBD1. Germline V lookup: CDR1 SNHLY, CDR2 FYNNEI. The CDR3 has 15 amino acids. CDR3 protein: CACRQGPKSGNTIYF. For the CDR3, the DNA is TGTGCCTGCAGACAGGGCCCCAAATCTGGAAACACCATATATTTT. Variable domain in full (rest from reference TRBV2 and TRBJ1-3): EPEVTQTPSHQVTQMGQEVILRCVPISNHLYFYWYRQILGQKVEFLVSFYNNEISEKSEIFDDQFSVERPDGSNFTLKIRSTKLEDSAMYFCACRQGPKSGNTIYFGEGSWLTVV.

The chain recombines TRBV5-6 with TRBJ2-1; 9 nucleotides line up with TRBD2. Per the germline V gene, CDR1 is SGHDT and CDR2 is YYEEEE. This CDR3 contains 13 residues. Trimming at V came to 6 bases and at J to 13 bases, leaving 11 bases not matched to a gene. The CDR3 loop is CASTSRRGLAQFF. The CDR3 coding sequence is TGTGCCAGCACCTCGAGGAGGGGACTAGCACAGTTCTTC.

The chain uses TRBV7-9 and TRBJ1-2, with TRBD1 matching 7 bases. Trimming took 5 bases from V and 4 from J; bases not matched to a gene: 4. CDR3 length equals 13 residues. Germline CDR1 and CDR2: SEHNR and FQNEAQ (reference sequence). The CDR3 region has the DNA TGTGCCAGCAGCGAGGACAGGATCTATGGCTACACCTTC. Translated: CASSEDRIYGYTF.

The V call is TRBV28, the J call TRBJ2-7; D is ambiguous. Trimming shortened V by 10 bases and J by 2 bases, and 9 bases separated the two germline ends. The germline V gene encodes CDR1 MDHEN and CDR2 SYDVKM. The CDR3 sequence is 11 residues long. CDR3 region: CAIKSPYEQYF. The DNA of the CDR3 is TGTGCCATAAAATCCCCCTACGAGCAGTACTTC.

The rearrangement links TRBV28 to TRBJ1-5; 7 bases agree with TRBD1. The CDR3 is 16 amino acids. V shed 5 bases, J shed 6 bases, and the junction held 13 bases outside the gene matches. Germline CDR1 is MDHEN and CDR2 is SYDVKM. The CDR3 region has the DNA TGTGCCAGCAGTAACTTTCAGGGGACAGTAAGTCAGCCCCAGCATTTT. It yields the protein CASSNFQGTVSQPQHF.

The chain uses TRBV9 and TRBJ2-1, with D maybe TRBD2 (5 bases). V lost 4 bases and J lost 0, with 11 bases in between. This CDR3 is 15 amino acids long. CDR1 is SGDLS, CDR2 YYNGEE, per germline. CDR3: CASSLGLSSYNEQFF. The DNA of the CDR3 is TGTGCCAGCAGCCTTGGACTTTCCTCCTACAATGAGCAGTTCTTC.

The V call is TRBV9, the J call TRBJ2-7, with D perhaps TRBD1 (6 bases). Deletions cut 0 bases from V and 4 bases from J, with 14 bases between. The CDR3 sequence is 15 residues long. Germline lookup yields CDR1 SGDLS and CDR2 YYNGEE. The CDR3, as DNA: TGTGCCAGCAGCGTAGCTTGGCAGGGGAGTTACGAGCAGTACTTC. Translation gives CASSVAWQGSYEQYF. Full variable domain (missing parts from reference TRBV9 and TRBJ2-7): DSGVTQTPKHLITATGQRVTLRCSPRSGDLSVYWYQQSLDQGLQFLIQYYNGEERAKGNILERFSAQQFPDLHSELNLSSLELGDSALYFCASSVAWQGSYEQYFGPGTRLTVT.

V and J are TRBV27 and TRBJ2-7; D could derive from TRBD1 or TRBD2 (5 bases each). Germline V lookup: CDR1 MNHEY, CDR2 SMNVEV (reference sequence). Deletions cut 3 bases from V and 0 bases from J, with 15 bases between. The CDR3 consists of 16 residues. CDR3 in amino acids: CASSLSAGTNSYEQYF. The CDR3 DNA reads as TGTGCCAGCAGTTTGAGTGCAGGGACCAACTCCTACGAGCAGTACTTC.

The chain uses TRBV5-6 and TRBJ2-7; D is ambiguous. This CDR3 spans 14 amino acids. The germline V gene encodes CDR1 SGHDT and CDR2 YYEEEE. The ends were cut back, 0 bases at V and 0 bases at J, with 7 bases in the middle. The CDR3 DNA follows: TGTGCCAGCAGCTTGGGGATGGACTCCTACGAGCAGTACTTC. It yields the protein CASSLGMDSYEQYF.

This chain links TRBV7-9 with TRBJ2-1; D not certain. Trimming shortened V by 5 bases and J by 10 bases, and 9 bases separated the two germline ends. Per the germline V gene, CDR1 is SEHNR and CDR2 is FQNEAQ (reference sequence). The CDR3 has 11 residues. The DNA for the CDR3 is TGTGCCAGCAGCCGAAGTGGGGAGCAGTTCTTC. This gives the protein CASSRSGEQFF.

This clone was recorded once. V usage is TRBV7-9 and J usage is TRBJ2-2; D possibly corresponds to TRBD2 (6 bases). This CDR3 contains 14 residues. The V and J ends lost 7 bases and 1 base respectively, with 10 bases between them. Per the germline V gene, CDR1 is SEHNR and CDR2 is FQNEAQ (reference sequence). The CDR3 protein is CASIAGLNTGELFF. The CDR3 coding sequence is TGTGCCAGCATTGCGGGGTTGAACACCGGGGAGCTGTTTTTT.

The chain carries TRBV5-1 and TRBJ2-7, with D perhaps matching TRBD1 (6 bases). CDR3 length equals 14 residues. Looked up from germline, CDR1 is SGHRS and CDR2 is YFSETQ. Trimming left V 3 bases short and J 2 bases short, with 12 bases between. The CDR3 nucleotides read TGCGCCAGCAGCTCTCGGGACACTACCTACGAGCAGTACTTC. Translated, it gives CASSSRDTTYEQYF.

The chain couples TRBV4-1 to TRBJ2-5, with D maybe TRBD1 (5 bases). The CDR3 is 15 amino acids. V was pared by 3 bases and J by 5 bases, with 16 bases between. From germline, CDR1 is MGHRA and CDR2 YSYEKL. Here the CDR3 reads CASSQSLAGLETQYF. The CDR3 DNA is TGCGCCAGCAGCCAGTCCCTTGCAGGGCTGGAGACCCAGTACTTC.

The rearrangement uses TRBV2 and TRBJ2-1; TRBD2 matches 8 bases. The germline gives CDR1 SNHLY, CDR2 FYNNEI. Trimming at V came to 2 bases and at J to 4 bases, leaving 4 bases not matched to a gene. This CDR3 contains 15 residues. The CDR3 sequence is CASSEREGEYNEQFF. CDR3 nucleotides: TGTGCCAGCAGTGAACGGGAGGGGGAGTACAATGAGCAGTTCTTC.

This clone was detected once. This sequence joins TRBV28 and TRBJ1-5; 10 positions match TRBD1. Germline assignment: CDR1 MDHEN and CDR2 SYDVKM. This CDR3 has 15 residues. J was trimmed by 5 bases and V by 2 bases; bases with no gene match: 3. DNA for the CDR3: TGTGCCAGCAGTTTAACTGGACAGGGGGATCAGCCCCAGCATTTT. This encodes CASSLTGQGDQPQHF.

The genes are TRBV27 and TRBJ2-1; the D gene is possibly TRBD1 (6 bases). Trimming stripped 3 bases from V and 4 bases from J, with 13 bases between. The length of the CDR3 is 15 residues. Germline V gene sequence: CDR1 MNHEY, CDR2 SMNVEV (reference sequence). CDR3 DNA: TGTGCCAGCAGTTTGGTCACAGGGTGGTACAATGAGCAGTTCTTC. Encoded protein: CASSLVTGWYNEQFF.

The V call is TRBV7-2, the J call TRBJ1-1; no definite D call. Trimming pared 3 bases from V and 3 bases from J, leaving 11 bases between. The CDR3 extends over 14 amino acids. Germline CDR1 is SGHTA and CDR2 is FQGNSA. The CDR3 coding sequence is TGTGCCAGCAGCTTTACAGTCGGGTACACTGAAGCTTTCTTT. Translated, it gives CASSFTVGYTEAFF.

V gene TRBV6-1 combines with J gene TRBJ1-4; D uncertain. Trimming cost V 3 bases and J 11 bases, with 16 bases left between them. Germline lookup yields CDR1 MNHNS and CDR2 SASEGT. This CDR3 region has 14 residues. CDR3 sequence: CASSESSGGGKLFF. The CDR3 nucleotides read TGTGCCAGCAGTGAGTCTTCAGGTGGAGGGAAACTGTTTTTT.